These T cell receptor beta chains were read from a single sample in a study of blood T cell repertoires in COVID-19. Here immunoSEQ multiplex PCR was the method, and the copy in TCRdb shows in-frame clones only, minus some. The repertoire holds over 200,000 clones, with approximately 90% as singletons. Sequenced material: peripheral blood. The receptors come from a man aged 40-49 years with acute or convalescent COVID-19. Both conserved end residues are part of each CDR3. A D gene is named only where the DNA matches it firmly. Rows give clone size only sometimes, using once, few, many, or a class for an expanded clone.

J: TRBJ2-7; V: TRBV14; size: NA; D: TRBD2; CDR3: CASSQGLAGPYEQYF; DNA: TGTGCCAGCAGCCAAGGTCTAGCGGGACCCTACGAGCAGTACTTC
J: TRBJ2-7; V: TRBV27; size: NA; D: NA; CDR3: CASCLSGPSYEQYF; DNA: TGTGCCAGCTGCTTGAGCGGGCCCTCCTACGAGCAGTACTTC
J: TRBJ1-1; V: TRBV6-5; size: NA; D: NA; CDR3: CASSFTGNTEAFF; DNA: TGTGCCAGCAGCTTCACAGGGAACACTGAAGCTTTCTTT
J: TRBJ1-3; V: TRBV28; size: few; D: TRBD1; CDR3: CASSPSLTGFGNTIYF; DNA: TGTGCCAGCAGTCCTTCGTTGACAGGGTTCGGAAACACCATATATTTT
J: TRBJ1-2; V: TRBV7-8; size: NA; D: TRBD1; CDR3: CASSLTPGQGTYGYTF; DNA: TGTGCCAGCAGCCTTACCCCGGGACAGGGGACGTATGGCTACACCTTC
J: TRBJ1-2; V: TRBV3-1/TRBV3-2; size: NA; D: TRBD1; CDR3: CASSVAGTGNGYTF; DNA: TGTGCCAGCAGCGTGGCCGGGACAGGGAATGGCTACACCTTC
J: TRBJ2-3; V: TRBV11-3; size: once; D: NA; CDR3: CASSLGLSGPDTQYF; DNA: TGTGCCAGCAGCCTAGGTCTGAGCGGTCCAGATACGCAGTATTTT
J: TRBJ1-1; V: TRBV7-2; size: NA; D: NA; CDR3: CATFPGNMNTEAFF; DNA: TGTGCCACCTTCCCTGGTAACATGAACACTGAAGCTTTCTTT
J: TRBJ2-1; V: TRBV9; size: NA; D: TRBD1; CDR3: CASSVEGQGPYNEQFF; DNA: TGTGCCAGCAGCGTAGAGGGACAGGGTCCCTACAATGAGCAGTTCTTC
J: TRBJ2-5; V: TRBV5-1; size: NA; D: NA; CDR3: CASSLGGPRETQYF; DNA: TGCGCCAGCAGCTTGGGGGGGCCGAGGGAGACCCAGTACTTC
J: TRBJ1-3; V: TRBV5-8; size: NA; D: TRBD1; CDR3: CASSLGVGTEGNTIYF; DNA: TGTGCCAGCAGCTTGGGAGTTGGGACAGAAGGAAACACCATATATTTT
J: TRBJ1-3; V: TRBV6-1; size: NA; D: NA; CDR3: CASSEARSRPDF; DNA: TGTGCCAGCAGTGAAGCGCGGAGCCGTCCGGATTTT
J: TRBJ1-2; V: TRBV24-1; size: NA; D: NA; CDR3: CATSEQGPPYGYTF; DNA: TGTGCCACCAGTGAGCAGGGGCCCCCCTATGGCTACACCTTC
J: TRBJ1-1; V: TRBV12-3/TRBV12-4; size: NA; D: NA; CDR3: CASSNNWNTEAFF; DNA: TGTGCCAGCAGTAATAATTGGAACACTGAAGCTTTCTTT
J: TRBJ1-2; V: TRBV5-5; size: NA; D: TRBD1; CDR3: CASSFQGAHGYTF; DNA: TGTGCCAGCAGCTTTCAGGGGGCGCATGGCTACACCTTC
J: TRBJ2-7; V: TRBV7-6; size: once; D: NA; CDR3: CASSLGREQYF; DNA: TGTGCCAGCAGCTTAGGGCGGGAGCAGTACTTC
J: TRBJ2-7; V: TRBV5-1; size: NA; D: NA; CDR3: CASSLLAGEYEQYF; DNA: TGCGCCAGCAGCTTGCTAGCCGGGGAGTACGAGCAGTACTTC
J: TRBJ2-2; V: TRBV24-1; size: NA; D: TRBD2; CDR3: CATSDLGTSGSINTGELFF; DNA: TGTGCCACCAGTGATTTGGGTACTAGCGGGAGCATAAACACCGGGGAGCTGTTTTTT
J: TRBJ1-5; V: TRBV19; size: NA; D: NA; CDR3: CASSIDRASNQPQHF; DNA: TGTGCCAGTAGTATAGACAGGGCTAGCAATCAGCCCCAGCATTTT
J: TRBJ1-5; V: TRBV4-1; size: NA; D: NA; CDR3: CASSQVGGENQPQHF; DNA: TGCGCCAGCAGCCAGGTAGGCGGTGAGAATCAGCCCCAGCATTTT
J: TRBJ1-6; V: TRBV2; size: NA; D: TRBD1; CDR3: CASRMGTGASPLHF; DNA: TGTGCCAGCAGGATGGGGACAGGGGCTTCACCCCTCCACTTT
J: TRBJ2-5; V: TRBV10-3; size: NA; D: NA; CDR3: CVTGQETQYF; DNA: TGTGTCACGGGTCAAGAGACCCAGTACTTC
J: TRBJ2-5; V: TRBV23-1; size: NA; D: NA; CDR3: CASSLTRELETQYF; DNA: TGCGCCAGCAGTCTTACCCGGGAGTTAGAGACCCAGTACTTC
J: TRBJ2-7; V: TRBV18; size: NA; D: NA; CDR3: CASSPPSSGPYEQYF; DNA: TGTGCCAGCTCACCACCTAGCAGCGGACCCTACGAGCAGTACTTC
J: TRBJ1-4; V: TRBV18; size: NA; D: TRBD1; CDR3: CASSPGQGRTNEKLFF; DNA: TGTGCCAGCTCACCGGGACAGGGTAGGACTAATGAAAAACTGTTTTTT
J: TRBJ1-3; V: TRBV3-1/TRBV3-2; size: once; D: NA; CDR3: CASSLRTTASGNTIYF; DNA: TGTGCCAGCAGCCTACGGACAACGGCTTCTGGAAACACCATATATTTT
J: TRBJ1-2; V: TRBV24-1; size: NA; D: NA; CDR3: CATSDPRLYGGYTF; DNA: TGTGCCACCAGTGATCCCCGTCTCTACGGTGGCTACACCTTC
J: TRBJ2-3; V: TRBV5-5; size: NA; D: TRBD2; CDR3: CASSPGTSGGFTDTQYF; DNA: TGTGCCAGCAGCCCGGGGACTAGCGGGGGGTTCACAGATACGCAGTATTTT
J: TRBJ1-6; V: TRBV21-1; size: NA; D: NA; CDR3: CASSERSLF; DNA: TGTGCCAGCAGCGAACGGTCCCTCTTT
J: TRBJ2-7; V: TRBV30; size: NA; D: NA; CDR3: CACQKTPGDEQYF; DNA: TGTGCCTGTCAAAAGACGCCGGGGGACGAGCAGTACTTC
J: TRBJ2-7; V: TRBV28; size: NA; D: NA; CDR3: CASSLRVPYEQYF; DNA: TGTGCCAGCAGTCTGCGGGTCCCCTACGAGCAGTACTTC
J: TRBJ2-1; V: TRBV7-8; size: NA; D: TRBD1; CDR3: CASSLRTGTFYNEQFF; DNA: TGTGCCAGCAGCCTCCGGACAGGGACCTTTTACAATGAGCAGTTCTTC
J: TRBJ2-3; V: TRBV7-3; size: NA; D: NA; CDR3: CASSVSGGPDTQYF; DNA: TGTGCCAGCAGCGTTAGTGGGGGCCCAGATACGCAGTATTTT
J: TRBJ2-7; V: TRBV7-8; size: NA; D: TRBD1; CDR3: CASTPGQGSDEQYF; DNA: TGTGCCAGCACACCAGGACAGGGATCAGACGAGCAGTACTTC
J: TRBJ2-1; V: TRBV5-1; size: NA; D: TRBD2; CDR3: CASSSGTGTTSGGADEQFF; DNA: TGCGCCAGCAGCTCCGGGACAGGGACAACTAGCGGGGGGGCCGATGAGCAGTTCTTC
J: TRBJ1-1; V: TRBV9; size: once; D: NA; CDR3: CASSVGRMNTEAFF; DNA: TGTGCCAGCAGCGTAGGGCGGATGAACACTGAAGCTTTCTTT
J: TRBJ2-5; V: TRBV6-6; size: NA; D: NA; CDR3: CASRGAEGRETQYF; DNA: TGTGCCAGCAGAGGGGCAGAGGGGAGGGAGACCCAGTACTTC
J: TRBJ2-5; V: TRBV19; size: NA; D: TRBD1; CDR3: CASSIIPGTGVETQYF; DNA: TGTGCCAGTAGTATCATTCCCGGGACAGGGGTCGAGACCCAGTACTTC
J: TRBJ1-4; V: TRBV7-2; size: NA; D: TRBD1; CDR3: CASSLTGTNEKLFF; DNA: TGTGCCAGCAGCTTGACAGGGACTAATGAAAAACTGTTTTTT
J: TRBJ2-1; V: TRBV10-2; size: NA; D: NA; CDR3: CASSSPEAYNEQFF; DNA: TGCGCCAGCAGTAGCCCGGAGGCCTACAATGAGCAGTTCTTC
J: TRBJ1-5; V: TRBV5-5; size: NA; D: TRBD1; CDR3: CASSPRQGGGQPQHF; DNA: TGTGCCAGCAGCCCTAGACAGGGAGGAGGACAGCCCCAGCATTTT
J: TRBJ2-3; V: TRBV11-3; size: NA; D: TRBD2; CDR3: CASSPDSGLSTDTQYF; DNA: TGTGCCAGCAGCCCCGATAGCGGGCTGTCCACAGATACGCAGTATTTT
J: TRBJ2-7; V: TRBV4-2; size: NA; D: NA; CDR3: CASSQDRASYEQYF; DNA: TGTGCCAGCAGCCAAGACAGGGCCTCCTACGAGCAGTACTTC
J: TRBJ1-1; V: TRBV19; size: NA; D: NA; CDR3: CASSIRGSTEAFF; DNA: TGTGCCAGTAGTATAAGAGGGAGTACTGAAGCTTTCTTT
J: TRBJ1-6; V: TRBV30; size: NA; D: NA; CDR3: CAWTAGGAGSPLHF; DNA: TGTGCCTGGACGGCGGGGGGGGCCGGATCACCCCTCCACTTT
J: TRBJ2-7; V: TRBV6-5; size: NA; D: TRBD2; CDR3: CASRWTSGAYEQYF; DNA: TGTGCCAGCAGATGGACTAGCGGGGCCTACGAGCAGTACTTC
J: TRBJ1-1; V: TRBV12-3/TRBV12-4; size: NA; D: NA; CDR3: CASSLEQDTEAFF; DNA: TGTGCCAGCAGTTTAGAGCAGGACACTGAAGCTTTCTTT
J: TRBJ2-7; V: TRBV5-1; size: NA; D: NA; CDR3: CASTGQSSEQYF; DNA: TGCGCCAGCACCGGACAGTCGAGCGAGCAGTACTTC
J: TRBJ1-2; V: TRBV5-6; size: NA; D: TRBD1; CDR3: CASSFGTGEGYTF; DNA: TGTGCCAGCAGCTTTGGCACAGGGGAGGGCTACACCTTC
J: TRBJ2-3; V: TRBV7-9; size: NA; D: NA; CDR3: CASSITRVDTQYF; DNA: TGTGCCAGCAGCATCACTAGGGTAGATACGCAGTATTTT
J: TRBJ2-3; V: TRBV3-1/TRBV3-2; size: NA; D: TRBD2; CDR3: CASSRLAGEPDTQYF; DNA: TGTGCCAGCAGCAGACTAGCGGGAGAACCAGATACGCAGTATTTT
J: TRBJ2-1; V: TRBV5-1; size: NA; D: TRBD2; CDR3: CASSPGTSGGAGEQFF; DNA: TGCGCCAGCAGCCCAGGGACTAGCGGGGGGGCCGGTGAGCAGTTCTTC
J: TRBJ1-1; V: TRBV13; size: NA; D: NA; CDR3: CASSLGAGYTEAFF; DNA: TGTGCCAGCAGCTTAGGGGCAGGGTACACTGAAGCTTTCTTT
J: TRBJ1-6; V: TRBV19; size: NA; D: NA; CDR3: CASSERESPLHF; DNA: TGTGCCAGTAGCGAGAGGGAATCACCCCTCCACTTT
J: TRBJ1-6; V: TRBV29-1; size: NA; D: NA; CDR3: CSVKVGASNSPLHF; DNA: TGCAGCGTCAAGGTGGGGGCGAGTAATTCACCCCTCCACTTT
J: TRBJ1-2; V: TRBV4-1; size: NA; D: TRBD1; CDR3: CASSQDWDRINYGYTF; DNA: TGCGCCAGCAGCCAAGATTGGGACAGGATAAACTATGGCTACACCTTC
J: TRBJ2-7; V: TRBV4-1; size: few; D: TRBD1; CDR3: CASSHRGQEPYEQYF; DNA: TGCGCCAGCAGCCACCGGGGACAGGAACCCTACGAGCAGTACTTC
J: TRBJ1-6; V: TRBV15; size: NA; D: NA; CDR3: CATSRDRTGKGSPLHF; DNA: TGTGCCACCAGCAGAGACCGGACGGGGAAGGGTTCACCCCTCCACTTT
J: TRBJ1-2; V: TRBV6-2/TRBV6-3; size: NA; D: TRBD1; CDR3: CASSYSRTGGDGYTF; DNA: TGTGCCAGCAGTTACTCCCGGACAGGGGGAGATGGCTACACCTTC
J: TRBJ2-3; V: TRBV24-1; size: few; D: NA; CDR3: CATSDERLQVATQYF; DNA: TGTGCCACCAGTGATGAGCGGCTCCAGGTTGCTACGCAGTATTTT